The T cell receptor (beta chain) described here comes from a study of T cell responses to AZD1222 COVID-19 vaccine. In regard to this clone: The antigen is unknown.

Measured with immunoSEQ multiplex PCR; TCRdb has only the in-frame clones, and not every one. The top ten hold under 5.5% of the sample, which has about 120,000 clones, roughly 90% seen once. Trimming cost V 4 bases and J 11 bases; bases outside gene matches: 10. Germline CDR1 is KGHSH and CDR2 is LQKENI. This CDR3 spans 13 amino acids. Study-wide results and limits: CD4 TCRs covered the whole spike, strongest at regions 160-218 and 743-854.

The clonotype originates from an adult in good health. The input for sequencing was peripheral blood, taken on day 0 of AZD1222 vaccination. V is TRBV18 and J is TRBJ1-1; 7 bases match TRBD1. The chain's CDR3 is CASSRGQVRDAFF. DNA for the CDR3: TGTGCCAGCTCACGCGGACAGGTGCGGGACGCTTTCTTT. Full variable domain (missing parts from reference TRBV18 and TRBJ1-1): NAGVMQNPRHLVRRRGQEARLRCSPMKGHSHVYWYRQLPEEGLKFMVYLQKENIIDESGMPKERFSAEFPKEGPSILRIQQVVRGDSAAYFCASSRGQVRDAFFGQGTRLTVV.